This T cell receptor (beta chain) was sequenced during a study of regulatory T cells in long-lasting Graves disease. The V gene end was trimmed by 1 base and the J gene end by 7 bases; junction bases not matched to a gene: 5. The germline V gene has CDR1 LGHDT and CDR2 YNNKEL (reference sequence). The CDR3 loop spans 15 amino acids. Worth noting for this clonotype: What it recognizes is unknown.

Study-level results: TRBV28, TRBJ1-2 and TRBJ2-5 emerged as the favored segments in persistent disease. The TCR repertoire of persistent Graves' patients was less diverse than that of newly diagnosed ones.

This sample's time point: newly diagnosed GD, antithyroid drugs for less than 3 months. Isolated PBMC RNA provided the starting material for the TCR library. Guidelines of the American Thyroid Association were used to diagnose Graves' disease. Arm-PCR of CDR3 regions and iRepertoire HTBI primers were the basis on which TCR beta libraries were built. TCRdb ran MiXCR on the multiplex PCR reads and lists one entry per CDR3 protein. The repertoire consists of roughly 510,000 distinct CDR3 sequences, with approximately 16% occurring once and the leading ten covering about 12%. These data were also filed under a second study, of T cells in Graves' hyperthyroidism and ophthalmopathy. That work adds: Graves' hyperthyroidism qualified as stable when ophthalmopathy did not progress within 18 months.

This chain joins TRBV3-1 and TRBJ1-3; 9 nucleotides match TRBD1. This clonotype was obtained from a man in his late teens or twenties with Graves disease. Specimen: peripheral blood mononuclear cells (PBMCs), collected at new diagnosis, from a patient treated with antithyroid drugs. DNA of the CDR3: TGTGCCAGCAGCCAAGGGAAACAGGGGGCGAACACCATATATTTT. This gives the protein CASSQGKQGANTIYF.